The rows below give T cell receptor beta chains drawn from one sample of a study of blood T cell repertoires in COVID-19. Produced via immunoSEQ multiplex PCR; TCRdb's table is partial and in-frame only. The sample has about 120,000 clones, about 90% seen once. What was sequenced was peripheral blood. These receptors originate from a woman in her fifties or sixties with COVID-19, enrolled during active disease. The CDR3 runs from the conserved cysteine through the conserved F or W. The D gene is left open where the match is weak. Clone size is stated in some rows and not others, as once, few, many or a class when expanded.

d_gene,abundance,v_gene,j_gene,CDR3aa,CDR3nt
.,.,TRBV7-2,TRBJ1-5,CASSLTGQNQPQHF,TGTGCCAGCAGCTTAACGGGACAAAATCAGCCCCAGCATTTT
TRBD2,.,TRBV5-1,TRBJ2-1,CASSLARTSGTSEQFF,TGCGCCAGCAGCTTGGCCCGGACTAGCGGGACATCGGAGCAGTTCTTC
.,.,TRBV15,TRBJ2-7,CATSRVRVVGEQYF,TGTGCCACCAGCAGAGTCAGGGTCGTAGGGGAGCAGTACTTC
TRBD2,.,TRBV9,TRBJ2-7,CASSLGLAGGGSYEQYF,TGTGCCAGCAGCCTGGGACTAGCGGGGGGCGGCTCCTACGAGCAGTACTTC
.,.,TRBV18,TRBJ2-5,CASSPPSQETQYF,TGTGCCAGCTCACCACCCAGCCAAGAGACCCAGTACTTC
TRBD1,.,TRBV30,TRBJ2-7,CAWTPWGAGTGGHEQYF,TGTGCCTGGACCCCATGGGGGGCCGGGACAGGGGGGCACGAGCAGTACTTC
.,.,TRBV19,TRBJ2-7,CATRRGALGYEQYF,TGTGCCACCAGGCGGGGAGCCCTGGGCTACGAGCAGTACTTC
.,.,TRBV5-4,TRBJ2-3,CASSLAGQYTQYF,TGTGCCAGCAGCTTGGCCGGACAATATACGCAGTATTTT
TRBD1,.,TRBV11-3,TRBJ2-7,CASSLGLGQGSEQYF,TGTGCCAGCAGCTTAGGCCTAGGACAGGGGTCCGAGCAGTACTTC
TRBD2,.,TRBV11-2,TRBJ2-7,CASSLGLAGGQQYF,TGTGCCAGCAGCTTAGGCCTAGCGGGGGGGCAGCAGTACTTC
.,.,TRBV5-4,TRBJ2-5,CASSLKGLGETQYF,TGTGCCAGCAGCTTGAAGGGGCTTGGAGAGACCCAGTACTTC
TRBD1,.,TRBV18,TRBJ1-2,CASSREDRANYGYTF,TGTGCCAGCTCGCGAGAGGACAGGGCTAACTATGGCTACACCTTC
.,.,TRBV4-2,TRBJ1-1,CASSQDTSGWGGTEAFF,TGTGCCAGCAGCCAAGATACAAGTGGGTGGGGGGGTACTGAAGCTTTCTTT
TRBD1,.,TRBV18,TRBJ1-5,CASSQTGISNQPQHF,TGTGCCAGCTCACAGACAGGGATAAGCAATCAGCCCCAGCATTTT
TRBD1,once,TRBV18,TRBJ1-3,CASSERQGRAGNTIYF,TGTGCCAGCTCAGAAAGACAGGGGCGCGCTGGAAACACCATATATTTT
TRBD2,.,TRBV5-4,TRBJ2-7,CASSRRAGALSYEQYF,TGTGCCAGCAGCAGAAGAGCGGGGGCCCTCTCCTACGAGCAGTACTTC
TRBD1,.,TRBV29-1,TRBJ2-1,CSVEVGQGIGEQFF,TGCAGCGTTGAAGTGGGACAGGGAATCGGTGAGCAGTTCTTC
.,.,TRBV18,TRBJ1-4,CASSPNQGSSEKLFF,TGTGCCAGCTCACCTAACCAGGGTTCTAGTGAAAAACTGTTTTTT
TRBD1,.,TRBV6-5,TRBJ2-7,CASSRPGQGSSEQYF,TGTGCCAGCAGTCGACCGGGACAGGGGAGTTCCGAGCAGTACTTC
TRBD1,.,TRBV28,TRBJ1-3,CASSFSGQLSGNTIYF,TGTGCCAGCAGTTTCTCGGGACAGCTCTCTGGAAACACCATATATTTT
.,.,TRBV30,TRBJ1-1,CAWSVRRTDENTEAFF,TGTGCCTGGAGTGTTCGGAGGACAGATGAAAACACTGAAGCTTTCTTT
TRBD1,.,TRBV27,TRBJ1-1,CASAFLPGTEGDTEAFF,TGTGCCAGCGCATTCCTACCCGGGACAGAGGGCGACACTGAAGCTTTCTTT
.,.,TRBV3-1/TRBV3-2,TRBJ1-4,CASSLGGWDEKLFF,TGTGCCAGCAGCCTAGGGGGATGGGATGAAAAACTGTTTTTT
TRBD1,.,TRBV19,TRBJ1-2,CASSLEGTGNYGYTF,TGTGCCAGTAGCCTAGAAGGGACAGGAAACTATGGCTACACCTTC
.,.,TRBV14,TRBJ2-1,CASSARDNEQFF,TGTGCCAGCAGCGCCCGGGACAATGAGCAGTTCTTC
TRBD1,.,TRBV10-3,TRBJ2-5,CATTPGTGGLIGETQYF,TGTGCCACCACGCCCGGGACAGGGGGCTTAATAGGGGAGACCCAGTACTTC
.,.,TRBV29-1,TRBJ2-2,CSVEERVSGNTGELFF,TGCAGCGTTGAAGAGAGAGTTTCGGGGAACACCGGGGAGCTGTTTTTT
TRBD1,.,TRBV5-1,TRBJ2-7,CASSFGDREPYEQYF,TGCGCCAGCAGCTTCGGTGACAGGGAGCCCTACGAGCAGTACTTC
TRBD2,.,TRBV20-1,TRBJ2-1,CSASRGELYNEQFF,TGCAGTGCTAGTCGGGGGGAGCTTTACAATGAGCAGTTCTTC
TRBD1,.,TRBV19,TRBJ2-7,CASSSDRVTYEQYF,TGTGCCAGTAGTTCCGACAGGGTTACCTACGAGCAGTACTTC
.,.,TRBV18,TRBJ1-1,CASSRTVNTEAFF,TGTGCCAGCTCACGGACAGTGAACACTGAAGCTTTCTTT
TRBD2,.,TRBV7-2,TRBJ2-3,CASSSWTSGPTDTQYF,TGTGCCAGCAGCTCGTGGACTAGCGGACCCACAGATACGCAGTATTTT
.,.,TRBV2,TRBJ2-7,CASSEGHSYEQYF,TGTGCCAGCAGTGAAGGACACTCCTACGAGCAGTACTTC
.,.,TRBV9,TRBJ1-3,CASSPRQTSSGNTIYF,TGTGCCAGCAGCCCGCGACAGACGAGCTCTGGAAACACCATATATTTT
TRBD2,.,TRBV5-4,TRBJ2-2,CASSLVQGGRGELFF,TGTGCCAGCAGCTTGGTGCAGGGAGGGCGCGGGGAGCTGTTTTTT
TRBD1,.,TRBV6-5,TRBJ2-7,CASSYSRGQGSHEQYF,TGTGCCAGCAGTTACTCTCGGGGACAGGGGTCCCACGAGCAGTACTTC
.,once,TRBV3-1/TRBV3-2,TRBJ2-7,CASSHTRTGHEQYF,TGTGCCAGCAGCCACACACGAACAGGGCACGAGCAGTACTTC
TRBD1,.,TRBV5-6,TRBJ1-1,CASSLIRQGAAEAFF,TGTGCCAGCAGCTTGATAAGACAGGGGGCCGCTGAAGCTTTCTTT
.,.,TRBV19,TRBJ2-2,CASRAQGRTGELFF,TGTGCCAGTAGGGCCCAGGGGAGAACCGGGGAGCTGTTTTTT
.,.,TRBV4-1,TRBJ2-2,CASSHLYTGELFF,TGCGCCAGCAGCCACCTTTACACCGGGGAGCTGTTTTTT
TRBD1,.,TRBV7-9,TRBJ1-2,CASSLAETGQNYGYTF,TGTGCCAGCAGCTTAGCGGAGACAGGGCAAAACTATGGCTACACCTTC
TRBD2,.,TRBV6-1,TRBJ2-3,CASSDERGGWDTQYF,TGTGCCAGCAGTGACGAGCGGGGGGGTTGGGATACGCAGTATTTT
.,.,TRBV29-1,TRBJ1-2,CSVSIRTFAYGYTF,TGCAGCGTTTCTATTCGGACATTCGCCTATGGCTACACCTTC
.,.,TRBV5-1,TRBJ2-5,CASSSGTSPTYQETQYF,TGCGCCAGCAGCTCGGGAACTAGCCCGACGTACCAAGAGACCCAGTACTTC
.,once,TRBV19,TRBJ1-2,CASSIGGQLYGYTF,TGTGCCAGTAGTATAGGAGGACAGTTATATGGCTACACCTTC
.,.,TRBV6-4,TRBJ1-1,CASRGGGETTEAFF,TGTGCCAGCAGAGGAGGGGGGGAGACCACTGAAGCTTTCTTT
.,.,TRBV5-1,TRBJ2-5,CASSFQGQETQYF,TGCGCCAGCAGCTTTCAGGGACAAGAGACCCAGTACTTC
TRBD2,.,TRBV25-1,TRBJ2-2,CASSVQAGGANTGELFF,TGTGCCAGCAGCGTACAAGCGGGGGGTGCGAACACCGGGGAGCTGTTTTTT
TRBD2,.,TRBV4-1,TRBJ2-3,CASSQGTSGGFTDTQYF,TGCGCCAGCAGCCAGGGGACTAGCGGGGGATTCACAGATACGCAGTATTTT
.,.,TRBV7-2,TRBJ1-1,CASSLVVGLEAFF,TGTGCCAGCAGCTTAGTCGTGGGGCTCGAAGCTTTCTTT
TRBD1,.,TRBV7-2,TRBJ2-2,CASSFRQGNTGELFF,TGTGCCAGCAGCTTTCGACAGGGGAACACCGGGGAGCTGTTTTTT
.,.,TRBV6-5,TRBJ1-4,CASSRLGSTNEKLFF,TGTGCCAGCAGCCGGCTGGGCTCAACTAATGAAAAACTGTTTTTT
TRBD1,.,TRBV7-2,TRBJ1-1,CASSFQTGGTEAFF,TGTGCCAGCAGCTTTCAAACAGGGGGCACTGAAGCTTTCTTT
TRBD2,.,TRBV9,TRBJ2-5,CASSVVGGDGETQYF,TGTGCCAGCAGCGTAGTTGGGGGGGACGGGGAGACCCAGTACTTC
TRBD1,.,TRBV6-2/TRBV6-3,TRBJ2-7,CASSYSRDSAYEQYF,TGTGCCAGCAGTTACTCCCGGGACAGTGCCTACGAGCAGTACTTC
.,.,TRBV5-4,TRBJ1-1,CASSLPGGPEAFF,TGTGCCAGCAGCTTACCTGGCGGGCCTGAAGCTTTCTTT
.,.,TRBV6-2/TRBV6-3,TRBJ2-7,CASSYPAITYGYEQYF,TGTGCCAGCAGTTACCCCGCGATTACCTACGGTTACGAGCAGTACTTC
.,.,TRBV12-3/TRBV12-4,TRBJ2-6,CASTLSGANVLTF,TGTGCCAGCACCCTCTCTGGGGCCAACGTCCTGACTTTC